This T cell receptor beta chain was sequenced in a study of identical twins. This clonotype was recorded a few times. What it recognizes is unknown. Germline CDR1 reads SGHTA; CDR2 reads FQGNSA. Trimming took 5 bases from V and 8 from J, leaving 15 bases between them. CDR3 length equals 13 residues. Regarding the study as a whole: The study found weaker excess twin sharing in beta out-of-frame sequences.

Healthy Caucasians, and only they, were the donors. Carrying unique molecular identifiers, the cDNA also gained a universal primer site through template switching. One entry per CDR3 protein results from TCRdb running MiXCR on the 5' RACE reads. The sample yields about 280,000 distinct CDR3 sequences, roughly 8.6% seen once. The sample was also reused in another study, on yellow fever vaccine responses in identical twins.

Sequencing used memory (CD45RO+) T cells sorted from blood. This chain uses TRBV7-2 with TRBJ1-2; D is possibly TRBD1 (6 bases). The receptor comes from a woman between 18 and 30 years old in good health. The CDR3 loop reads CASSHTPTGGYTF. The CDR3 bases are TGTGCCAGCAGCCACACGCCAACAGGGGGCTACACCTTC.